This T cell receptor beta chain originates from a study of human thymus T cells. Study outcomes and limitations: Among thymic and blood repertoires, usage of V and J genes appeared biased.

As concerns this clone: Antigen: not known.

The study used thymus tissue resected during corrective heart surgery. Samples came from healthy Finnish infants during open corrective cardiac surgery. The protocol was immunoSEQ multiplex PCR, while the TCRdb copy is restricted to in-frame clones and leaves out a portion. The profile shows about 78,000 clones, approximately 97% of them singletons. Sequenced: thymus tissue. The source of this sequence is a boy younger than two with a congenital heart defect but otherwise immunologically healthy.

Here the CDR3 DNA reads TGTGCCAGTAATTGGGGACAGAGGAGCAATCAGCCCCAGCATTTT. Its protein is CASNWGQRSNQPQHF. This chain joins TRBV19 and TRBJ1-5; 7 bases line up with TRBD1. This CDR3 is 15 amino acids long. The germline CDR1 and CDR2 sequences are LNHDA and SQIVND (reference sequence). V dropped 7 bases and J dropped 1; count of bases not matched to a gene: 7.